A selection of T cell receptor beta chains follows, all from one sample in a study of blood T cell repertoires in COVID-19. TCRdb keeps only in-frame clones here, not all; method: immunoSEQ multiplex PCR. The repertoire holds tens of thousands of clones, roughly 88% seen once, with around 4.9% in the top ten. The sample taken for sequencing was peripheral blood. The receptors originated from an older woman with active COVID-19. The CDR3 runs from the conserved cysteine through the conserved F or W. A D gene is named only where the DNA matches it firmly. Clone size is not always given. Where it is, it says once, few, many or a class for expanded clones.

TGTGCCAGCAGCTTCGGACAGGGGTTAGCCAAAAACATTCAGTACTTC	CASSFGQGLAKNIQYF	TRBD1	-	TRBV11-3	TRBJ2-4
TGTGCCACCAGTGATCCGGGGACAGACCAAGAGACCCAGTACTTC	CATSDPGTDQETQYF	TRBD1	-	TRBV24-1	TRBJ2-5
TGTGCCAGCAGCGAGGGCCAACGTTCGAACACTGAAGCTTTCTTT	CASSEGQRSNTEAFF	-	-	TRBV2	TRBJ1-1
TGTGCCATCGGGGGCTATGAGCAGTTCTTC	CAIGGYEQFF	-	-	TRBV10-3	TRBJ2-1
TGTGCCAGCAGTTTACGGAGTGTCCGAGGGACAGGGGGGGAAAAACTGTTTTTT	CASSLRSVRGTGGEKLFF	TRBD1	-	TRBV27	TRBJ1-4
TGTGCCAGCAAAGCGGGGGCGTACAATGAGCAGTTCTTC	CASKAGAYNEQFF	TRBD2	once	TRBV11-2	TRBJ2-1
TGTGCCAGCAGTTCCCCACTCGACAGGGCCTATGGCTACACCTTC	CASSSPLDRAYGYTF	TRBD1	-	TRBV6-2/TRBV6-3	TRBJ1-2
TGTGCCGCCGGGACAGAGTCCTACGAGCAGTACTTC	CAAGTESYEQYF	TRBD1	few	TRBV6-5	TRBJ2-7
TGTGCCAGCAGCCCGAGAGCGGGGGAAGAGACCCAGTACTTC	CASSPRAGEETQYF	TRBD2	-	TRBV4-2	TRBJ2-5
TGTGCCAGCAGTGAATACGGCCAGGGCCCCACCGGGGAGCTGTTTTTT	CASSEYGQGPTGELFF	-	-	TRBV2	TRBJ2-2
TGTGCCAGCTCACCACCAAGCGGGAACAATGAGCAGTTCTTC	CASSPPSGNNEQFF	TRBD2	-	TRBV18	TRBJ2-1
TGTGCCAGCAGCCTGGGGCACGACCAGCCCCAGCATTTT	CASSLGHDQPQHF	-	once	TRBV7-2	TRBJ1-5
TGTGCCAGCAGGCAGGGTTCTATAGATACGCAGTATTTT	CASRQGSIDTQYF	-	-	TRBV12-3/TRBV12-4	TRBJ2-3
TGTGCCAGCAGCGGTATGGCTAGCGGGGGGAATGAGCAGTTCTTC	CASSGMASGGNEQFF	TRBD2	-	TRBV5-6	TRBJ2-1
TGTGCCAGCCGCCAGGTCTTCGGCTACACCTTC	CASRQVFGYTF	-	-	TRBV11-3	TRBJ1-2
TGTGCCAGCAGCTTAGGAGTTAATTCACCCCTCCACTTT	CASSLGVNSPLHF	-	-	TRBV11-2	TRBJ1-6
TGTGCCAGCAGCTTTAGAGGAACCCTCGGGGCTTTCTTT	CASSFRGTLGAFF	-	-	TRBV7-8	TRBJ1-1
TGTGCCAGCAGCTTAAAGGCAGGGGAAGAGACCCAGTACTTC	CASSLKAGEETQYF	-	-	TRBV7-2	TRBJ2-5
TGTGCCAGCAGTTACTCCACACAGGGGGGGTATCGGCCCCAGCATTTT	CASSYSTQGGYRPQHF	TRBD1	-	TRBV6-6	TRBJ1-5
TGTGCCAGCGTCGACACCGGGGAGCTGTTTTTT	CASVDTGELFF	-	-	TRBV6-6	TRBJ2-2
TGTGCCAGCACCCGGACAGGGAGGGTAAACACTGAAGCTTTCTTT	CASTRTGRVNTEAFF	TRBD1	-	TRBV5-5	TRBJ1-1
TGCGCCAGCAGCTTGGAGGGTAGCGGGGGTCCGGGAGAGACCCAGTACTTC	CASSLEGSGGPGETQYF	TRBD2	-	TRBV5-1	TRBJ2-5
TGTGCCAGCAGCTATATTCAGGGGGCCGCCTACGAGCAGTACTTC	CASSYIQGAAYEQYF	TRBD1	-	TRBV7-9	TRBJ2-7
TGTGCCAGCAGCTTAGGGCTCGGGGGTGAGCAGTTCTTC	CASSLGLGGEQFF	-	-	TRBV7-2	TRBJ2-1
TGCGCCAGCAGCCAAGACCTGCCCCTAGCGGGTGTAGTAAATGAGCAGTTCTTC	CASSQDLPLAGVVNEQFF	TRBD2	once	TRBV4-3	TRBJ2-1
TGTGCCAGCAGTAGGGGTAGGGGAACCGGGGAGCTGTTTTTT	CASSRGRGTGELFF	-	-	TRBV6-5	TRBJ2-2
TGCGCCAGCAGCTCTAGCGGGGATCAGTACAATGAGCAGTTCTTC	CASSSSGDQYNEQFF	TRBD2	-	TRBV4-1	TRBJ2-1
TGTGCCAGCAGCCAAGATAGTTTCGTGAGCGAGCAGTACTTC	CASSQDSFVSEQYF	-	-	TRBV4-2	TRBJ2-7
TGTGCCAGCAGCTTGGGCAGGAACACCGGGGAGCTGTTTTTT	CASSLGRNTGELFF	-	-	TRBV7-3	TRBJ2-2
TGTGCCAGCAGTATTCAGGGTTTTGGCTACGAGCAGTACTTC	CASSIQGFGYEQYF	-	-	TRBV6-6	TRBJ2-7
TGTGCCTGGAGTGTATTGAGAGGACCTAGGGGGAAGCAGTACTTC	CAWSVLRGPRGKQYF	-	-	TRBV30	TRBJ2-7
TGTGCCAGCAGTCCTATAGACAGGGGAGGCTACACCTTC	CASSPIDRGGYTF	TRBD1	-	TRBV3-1/TRBV3-2	TRBJ1-2
TGTGCCAGCAGGCCGGGACTAGCGTACCAGACCCAGTACTTC	CASRPGLAYQTQYF	TRBD2	-	TRBV2	TRBJ2-5
TGTGCCAGCAGCGTTCCCGGAGATACGCAGTATTTT	CASSVPGDTQYF	-	-	TRBV9	TRBJ2-3
TGTGCCAGCAGTTTATATGCACAGGACGCCTACAATGAGCAGTTCTTC	CASSLYAQDAYNEQFF	-	-	TRBV27	TRBJ2-1
TGTGCCAGCAGCTCTTGGGGGGTAGCTTTCTTT	CASSSWGVAFF	-	-	TRBV3-1/TRBV3-2	TRBJ1-1
TGTGCCAGCAGTCTTCAGCGGGGGGGCAGTAGGAATGAGCAGTTCTTC	CASSLQRGGSRNEQFF	TRBD2	-	TRBV6-4	TRBJ2-1
TGCGCCAGCAGCCTTACTGTAGCGGGGGCCCTCACAGATACGCAGTATTTT	CASSLTVAGALTDTQYF	TRBD2	-	TRBV4-1	TRBJ2-3
TGTGCCAGCAGCAGGACTAGCGGGGGCTTCGCAGATACGCAGTATTTT	CASSRTSGGFADTQYF	TRBD2	-	TRBV5-6	TRBJ2-3
TGTGCCTGGAGTGTACTTCAGGGGCCGGGCTCTGGAAACACCATATATTTT	CAWSVLQGPGSGNTIYF	-	-	TRBV30	TRBJ1-3
TGTGCCAGCAGCTCCCATCCGGACACTGAAGCTTTCTTT	CASSSHPDTEAFF	-	-	TRBV6-5	TRBJ1-1
TGTGCCAGCAGCAATCCAAAAGGGGCGATGGGGCGGGGAGACAACAATGGCATTCAGTACTTC	CASSNPKGAMGRGDNNGIQYF	-	-	TRBV21-1	TRBJ2-4
TGTGCCAGCAGCTTCGGACAGGGGATAAATGAAAAACTGTTTTTT	CASSFGQGINEKLFF	TRBD1	-	TRBV11-2	TRBJ1-4
TGTGCCAGCAGCTTAGGGACAGGACAACAAGAGACCCAGTACTTC	CASSLGTGQQETQYF	TRBD1	once	TRBV7-2	TRBJ2-5
TGCAGCGTTGTTAGCGGGGGGACAGATACGCAGTATTTT	CSVVSGGTDTQYF	TRBD2	-	TRBV29-1	TRBJ2-3
TGCAGTGCTAGTAGTAGCGGGGGGGAAGAGACCCAGTACTTC	CSASSSGGEETQYF	TRBD2	-	TRBV20-1	TRBJ2-5
TGTGCTAGCGGGGGGGTCACAGATACGCAGTATTTT	CASGGVTDTQYF	TRBD2	-	TRBV27	TRBJ2-3